This is a list of T cell receptor beta chains from one sample in a study of CD8+ T cells in alopecia areata. Some clones are missing from TCRdb's copy, which holds only in-frame ones; the method was immunoSEQ multiplex PCR. Of a few hundred thousand clones listed, roughly three fifths are singletons. Sequenced here: CD4+ T cells sorted from blood, sampled around week 44, from a patient treated with tofacitinib. The receptors derive from a human donor with alopecia areata. Both conserved end residues are part of each CDR3. Fields, in order: J gene, clone size, D gene, V gene, CDR3 protein, CDR3 DNA. The D gene is left open where the match is weak. The size of a clone is reported for some rows only, either as once, few or many, or as a class for expanded clones.

TRBJ1-1	NA	NA	TRBV30	CAWSVQGGMNTEAFF	TGTGCCTGGAGCGTACAGGGAGGTATGAACACTGAAGCTTTCTTT
TRBJ2-7	NA	NA	TRBV7-2	CASSLLGRVDEQYF	TGTGCCAGCAGCTTATTGGGCAGGGTGGACGAGCAGTACTTC
TRBJ2-7	NA	NA	TRBV15	CATSRDSQAPYEQYF	TGTGCCACCAGCAGAGATTCACAGGCTCCCTACGAGCAGTACTTC
TRBJ1-1	once	NA	TRBV30	CAWSLAPRGAFF	TGTGCCTGGAGTCTTGCGCCACGAGGGGCTTTCTTT
TRBJ2-5	NA	TRBD1	TRBV15	CATSLEILQGVAQYF	TGTGCCACCAGCTTAGAGATCCTACAGGGGGTGGCCCAGTACTTC
TRBJ1-1	NA	NA	TRBV6-1	CASRSAGDTEAFF	TGTGCCAGCAGATCTGCAGGGGACACTGAAGCTTTCTTT
TRBJ2-7	NA	NA	TRBV5-1	CASSLGPGSSYEQYF	TGCGCCAGCAGCTTGGGGCCGGGAAGCTCCTACGAGCAGTACTTC
TRBJ1-2	once	NA	TRBV7-2	CASSHMGSRAEYTF	TGTGCCAGCAGCCACATGGGGTCCAGGGCCGAGTACACCTTC
TRBJ2-4	few	NA	TRBV29-1	CSVDSFGNIQYF	TGCAGCGTTGACTCCTTTGGGAACATTCAGTACTTC
TRBJ2-1	few	TRBD2	TRBV4-3	CASSQSGVRDNEQFF	TGCGCCAGCAGCCAAAGCGGGGTTCGAGACAATGAGCAGTTCTTC
TRBJ1-2	NA	NA	TRBV5-4	CASSFEGWATF	TGTGCCAGCAGCTTCGAGGGGTGGGCAACCTTC
TRBJ2-3	NA	NA	TRBV5-1	CASNPRGTDTQYF	TGCGCCAGCAATCCTCGGGGGACAGATACGCAGTATTTT
TRBJ2-6	NA	TRBD2	TRBV30	CAWSRTRSASGANVLTF	TGTGCCTGGAGCCGGACTAGATCTGCCTCTGGGGCCAACGTCCTGACTTTC
TRBJ1-4	NA	TRBD1	TRBV7-2	CASSLGQGVSEKLFF	TGTGCCAGCAGCTTAGGACAGGGAGTGAGCGAAAAACTGTTTTTT
TRBJ2-1	few	NA	TRBV11-3	CASSDQTGQYNEQFF	TGTGCCAGCAGCGATCAAACGGGGCAATACAATGAGCAGTTCTTC
TRBJ1-2	NA	TRBD1	TRBV5-8	CASSGDRAYGYTF	TGTGCCAGCAGCGGGGACAGGGCCTATGGCTACACCTTC
TRBJ1-2	once	NA	TRBV9	CASSTPVPGSGYTF	TGTGCCAGCAGCACTCCAGTACCGGGGTCTGGCTACACCTTC
TRBJ2-7	NA	NA	TRBV6-1	CASSETASYEQYF	TGTGCCAGCAGTGAGACAGCCTCCTACGAGCAGTACTTC
TRBJ2-2	NA	TRBD1	TRBV29-1	CSVAGTGVGGELFF	TGCAGCGTTGCCGGGACAGGGGTCGGCGGGGAGCTGTTTTTT
TRBJ1-1	NA	NA	TRBV5-1	CASRMENTEAFF	TGCGCCAGCCGCATGGAGAACACTGAAGCTTTCTTT
TRBJ2-2	NA	NA	TRBV14	CASSPQGGRTGELFF	TGTGCCAGCAGCCCTCAAGGGGGGCGGACCGGGGAGCTGTTTTTT
TRBJ2-1	NA	NA	TRBV4-2	CASSQGTERTLSYNEQFF	TGTGCCAGCAGCCAAGGGACCGAACGGACTCTCTCCTACAATGAGCAGTTCTTC
TRBJ1-4	NA	NA	TRBV5-1	CASSERNEEKLFF	TGCGCCAGCAGCGAACGGAATGAGGAAAAACTGTTTTTT
TRBJ2-1	NA	NA	TRBV25-1	CASSVVDEQFF	TGTGCCAGCAGTGTGGTTGATGAGCAGTTCTTC
TRBJ2-1	NA	TRBD2	TRBV5-1	CASSSGLAGAYSYNEQFF	TGCGCCAGCAGCTCGGGACTAGCGGGGGCATACTCCTACAATGAGCAGTTCTTC
TRBJ1-6	NA	TRBD1	TRBV5-1	CASSLGDRANSPLHF	TGCGCCAGCAGCTTGGGGGACAGGGCCAATTCACCCCTCCACTTT
TRBJ1-6	NA	NA	TRBV2	CAIRRGSTNSPLHF	TGTGCCATCCGTCGGGGGTCCACAAATTCACCCCTCCACTTT
TRBJ2-7	NA	NA	TRBV5-4	CASSLIGPTDEQYF	TGTGCCAGCAGCTTAATAGGGCCTACCGACGAGCAGTACTTC
TRBJ1-2	NA	TRBD1	TRBV4-3	CASSQNSRDRAYGYTF	TGCGCCAGCAGCCAAAATTCCCGGGACAGGGCTTATGGCTACACCTTC
TRBJ1-1	few	TRBD1	TRBV2	CASTATGREAFF	TGTGCCAGCACCGCGACAGGGAGAGAAGCTTTCTTT
TRBJ2-7	few	NA	TRBV10-3	CAISESGLPYEQYF	TGTGCCATCAGTGAGTCAGGCCTCCCCTACGAGCAGTACTTC
TRBJ2-3	NA	NA	TRBV5-1	CASSPGGTVGADTQYF	TGCGCCAGCAGCCCCGGGGGAACAGTGGGGGCAGATACGCAGTATTTT
TRBJ1-4	NA	NA	TRBV5-6	CASRRREGEKLFF	TGTGCCAGCAGGCGCAGGGAGGGTGAAAAACTGTTTTTT
TRBJ1-2	NA	NA	TRBV7-9	CASSFDGNSNYGYTF	TGTGCCAGCAGCTTCGATGGAAACTCTAACTATGGCTACACCTTC
TRBJ1-1	NA	TRBD1	TRBV2	CASRLTGVNTEAFF	TGTGCCAGCAGGTTGACAGGGGTGAACACTGAAGCTTTCTTT
TRBJ1-2	NA	TRBD1	TRBV25-1	CASRPTGTAMNYGYTF	TGTGCCAGCCGACCAACCGGGACAGCTATGAACTATGGCTACACCTTC
TRBJ1-4	few	TRBD1	TRBV29-1	CSANSGTGGEKLFF	TGCAGCGCTAATTCGGGGACAGGCGGTGAAAAACTGTTTTTT
TRBJ2-1	NA	TRBD2	TRBV27	CASSLFAGGSGEQFF	TGTGCCAGCAGTTTATTTGCGGGGGGATCGGGTGAGCAGTTCTTC
TRBJ2-2	NA	TRBD1	TRBV5-1	CASSPGTVNTGELFF	TGCGCCAGCAGCCCGGGGACAGTGAACACCGGGGAGCTGTTTTTT
TRBJ1-2	NA	TRBD1	TRBV30	CAWSVGQGGSYGYTF	TGTGCCTGGAGTGTGGGACAGGGTGGATCCTATGGCTACACCTTC